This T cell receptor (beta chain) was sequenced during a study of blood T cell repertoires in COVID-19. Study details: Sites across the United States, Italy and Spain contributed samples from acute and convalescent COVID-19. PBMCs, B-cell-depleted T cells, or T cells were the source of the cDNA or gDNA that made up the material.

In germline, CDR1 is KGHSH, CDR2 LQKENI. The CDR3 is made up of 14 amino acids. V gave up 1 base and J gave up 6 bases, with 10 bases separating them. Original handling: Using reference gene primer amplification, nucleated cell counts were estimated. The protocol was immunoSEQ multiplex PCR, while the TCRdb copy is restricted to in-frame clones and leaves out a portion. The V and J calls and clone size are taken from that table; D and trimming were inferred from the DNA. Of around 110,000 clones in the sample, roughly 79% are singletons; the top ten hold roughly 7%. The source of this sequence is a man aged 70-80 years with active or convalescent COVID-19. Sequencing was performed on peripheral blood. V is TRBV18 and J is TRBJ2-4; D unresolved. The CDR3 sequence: CASSPLELGNIQYF. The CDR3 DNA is TGTGCCAGCTCACCACTGGAGCTGGGAAACATTCAGTACTTC.